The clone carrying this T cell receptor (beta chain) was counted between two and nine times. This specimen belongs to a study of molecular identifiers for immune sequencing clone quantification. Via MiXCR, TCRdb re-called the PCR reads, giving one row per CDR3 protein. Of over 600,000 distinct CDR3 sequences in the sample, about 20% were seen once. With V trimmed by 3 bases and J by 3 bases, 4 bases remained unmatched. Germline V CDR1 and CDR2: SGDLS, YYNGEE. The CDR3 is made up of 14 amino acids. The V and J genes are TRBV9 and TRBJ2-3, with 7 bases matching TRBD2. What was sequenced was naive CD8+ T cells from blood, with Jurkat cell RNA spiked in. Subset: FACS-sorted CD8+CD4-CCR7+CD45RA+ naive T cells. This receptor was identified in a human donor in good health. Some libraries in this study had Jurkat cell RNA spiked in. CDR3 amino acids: CASSEGGNTDTQYF. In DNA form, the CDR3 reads TGTGCCAGCAGCGAGGGAGGGAATACAGATACGCAGTATTTT.